This entry features one T cell receptor beta chain sequence. The specificity of this receptor is unknown. No base quality information exists; no much larger clone differs at one position. TCR CDR3 regions were amplified from genomic DNA by multiplex PCR using the deep immunoSEQ assay. Genomic DNA extracted from each cell subset was distributed evenly over all wells of several immunoSEQ 96-well plates, and each plate served as one replicate. For sorted subsets, 200 ng of genomic DNA, equivalent to around 31,000 T cell genomes, went into each replicate PCR. Purified libraries were quantified with a Qubit 3.0 fluorometer, sized on a Bioanalyzer 2100, and re-quantified with the KAPA Library Quantification kit. Every immunoSEQ 96-well plate was sequenced on a separate single-read 150-cycle Illumina NextSeq 550 flow cell. In the paper's pipeline: Because the immunoSEQ output held only junctional sequences and lacked quality scores, the filtering could not match the filtering applied to full-length reads. Sequences were annotated with PyIR, a Python wrapper for IgBLAST v1.9, and V/J genes and CDR3 were assigned using IMGT germline references. Reads were filtered out if the reads had weak V/J assignments (E-value above 1e-6), no CDR3, stop codons, out-of-frame junctions, or ambiguous translated residues. V3J clonotypes were defined by identical inferred V gene, J gene, and CDR3 amino acid sequence. The percentage overlap between two repertoires was calculated by dividing the number of shared unique clonotypes by the size of the smaller repertoire. Richness of each repertoire was evaluated using RTK rarefaction, the Chao1 estimator, and Recon v2.1 estimates of unobserved clonotypes. Generation probabilities were computed with OLGA for all TCRbeta clonotypes obtained by the gDNA method from several donors. TCRdb holds this immuneACCESS table with in-frame rearrangements only. Some clones are missing; in checked studies, unresolved V genes explain under half, and the rest has no known cause. For V, J and clone size, that table is used; D and trimming come from the DNA. Here the sample has approximately 1.1 million clones; approximately 80% occur a single time. The ten largest clones represent under 0.65% of the sample.

These data are taken from a study of shared clonotypes between healthy human individuals (dated by TCRdb to the early 2020s). For context, the study as a whole: The cohort included a few men and two women between 18 and 49 years of age. For each donor, CD4 naive and CD4 memory were each run on three plates, CD8 naive on two plates, and CD8 memory on one plate. The study deeply sequenced blood TCR repertoires of about 5 healthy adults to estimate repertoire size and the extent of clonotype sharing between individuals. To increase sequencing depth and limit assay-specific biases, different laboratories used diverse techniques to prepare libraries and sequence TCR repertoires. Per donor, leukapheresis produced somewhere between about 0.8 and 9.5 billion PBMCs. General conclusions and limits of the study: Estimated clonotype richness was generally larger for naive than for memory subsets. Across a few donors, about 5% of naive CD4, over 3% of naive CD8, 2% to 2.5% of memory CD4, and about 0.4% of memory CD8 clonotypes were shared. Rarefaction of sorted-subset datasets indicated incomplete sequencing despite the large sequencing depth. The genetic and exposure-history diversity represented was limited by the small number of donors. Pairwise subsampling led to the expectation that sequencing depth would affect the degree of clonotype sharing among donors. Higher generation probabilities were observed for clonotypes shared by all four sorted-subset donors than for non-shared clonotypes. Sampling was restricted to blood, and TCR repertoires in tissue are likely to differ from TCR repertoires in blood.

V loses 3 bases at its end and J loses 15 bases; junction bases beyond the gene matches: 8. The germline V gene specifies KGHSH as CDR1 and LQKENI as CDR2. From its cysteine to its phenylalanine, the CDR3 spans 13 amino acids. The only DNA kept is the CDR3, 39 bases in frame from the first base. The donors were healthy, HIV-negative adults who had no recently reported acute infections or vaccinations. Every donor was a Caucasian adult residing in Nashville, Tennessee, USA. Magnetic negative selection was used to enrich CD4+ T cells, after which naive cells were positively selected on CD45RA and the negative fraction became the memory subset. After blood collection by leukapheresis, PBMCs were isolated using Ficoll-Histopaque density gradient centrifugation and then cryopreserved in the vapor phase of liquid nitrogen. Purity and quantity of every magnetically sorted T cell population were checked by analytical flow cytometry. Genomic DNA was isolated from each sorted fraction and quantified by UV absorbance on a Nanodrop 2000c.

This sequence uses TRBV18 and TRBJ2-1, with 10 bases aligning to TRBD2. The TCR comes from a man younger than 35 in good health. Some clones in this sample may be carry-over from other donors' samples. Source material: memory CD4+ T cells from PBMCs. According to the study, the label for this sample's cell subset or site signals: CD45RA-negative fraction. The DNA sequence is TGTGCCAGCTCACCGGTCCTAGCGGGAGCTCTGTTCTTC. Translated, it gives CASSPVLAGALFF.